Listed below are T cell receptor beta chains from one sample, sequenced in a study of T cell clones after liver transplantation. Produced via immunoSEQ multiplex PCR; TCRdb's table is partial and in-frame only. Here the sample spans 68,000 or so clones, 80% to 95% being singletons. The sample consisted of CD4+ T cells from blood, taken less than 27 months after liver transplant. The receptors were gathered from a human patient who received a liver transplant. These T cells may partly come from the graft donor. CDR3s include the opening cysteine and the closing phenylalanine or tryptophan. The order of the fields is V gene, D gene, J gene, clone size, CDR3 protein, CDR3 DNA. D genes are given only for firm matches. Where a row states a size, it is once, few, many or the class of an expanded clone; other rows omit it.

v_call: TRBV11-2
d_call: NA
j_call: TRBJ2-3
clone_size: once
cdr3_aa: CASSLNAGALGTDTQYF
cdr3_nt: TGTGCCAGCAGCTTAAATGCGGGGGCGTTGGGCACAGATACGCAGTATTTT

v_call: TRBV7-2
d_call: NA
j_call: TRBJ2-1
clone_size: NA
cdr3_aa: CASSPTGYNEQFF
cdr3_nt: TGTGCCAGCAGCCCGACAGGCTACAATGAGCAGTTCTTC

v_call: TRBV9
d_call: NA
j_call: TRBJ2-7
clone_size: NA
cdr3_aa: CASSVGGTYEQYF
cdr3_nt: TGTGCCAGCAGCGTAGGGGGGACCTACGAGCAGTACTTC

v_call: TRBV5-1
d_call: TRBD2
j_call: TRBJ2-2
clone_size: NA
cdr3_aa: CASSLVLAGSGELFF
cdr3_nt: TGCGCCAGCAGCTTGGTACTAGCGGGATCCGGGGAGCTGTTTTTT

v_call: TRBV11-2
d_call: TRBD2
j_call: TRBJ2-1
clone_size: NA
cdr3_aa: CASSLALTSGRYNEQFF
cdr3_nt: TGTGCCAGCAGCTTAGCCCTGACTAGCGGGAGATATAATGAGCAGTTCTTC

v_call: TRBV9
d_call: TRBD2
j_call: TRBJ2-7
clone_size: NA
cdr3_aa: CASSVTSASGEQYF
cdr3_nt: TGTGCCAGCAGCGTAACTAGCGCCTCCGGGGAGCAGTACTTC

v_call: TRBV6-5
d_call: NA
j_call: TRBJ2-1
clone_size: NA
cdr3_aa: CASSSTHGYNEQFF
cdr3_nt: TGTGCCAGCAGTTCGACCCATGGCTACAATGAGCAGTTCTTC

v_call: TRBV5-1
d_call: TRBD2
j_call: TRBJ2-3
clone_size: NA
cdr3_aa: CASSPGTSGIRADTQYF
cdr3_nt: TGCGCCAGCAGCCCTGGGACTAGCGGGATCAGAGCAGATACGCAGTATTTT

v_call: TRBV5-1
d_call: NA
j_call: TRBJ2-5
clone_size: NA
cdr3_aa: CASSLNPGTGGLAETQYF
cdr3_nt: TGCGCCAGCAGCTTAAACCCCGGGACAGGGGGACTAGCGGAGACCCAGTACTTC

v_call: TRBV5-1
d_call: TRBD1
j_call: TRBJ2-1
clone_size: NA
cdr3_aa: CASSPIRDRVRFF
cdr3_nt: TGCGCCAGCAGCCCTATCCGGGACAGGGTTCGGTTCTTC

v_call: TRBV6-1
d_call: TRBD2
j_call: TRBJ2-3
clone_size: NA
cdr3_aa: CASSPSGGRADTQYF
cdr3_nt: TGTGCCAGCAGTCCGAGCGGGGGGCGGGCAGATACGCAGTATTTT

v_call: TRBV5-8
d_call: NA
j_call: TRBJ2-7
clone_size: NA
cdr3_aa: CASSSEGGMTGEQYF
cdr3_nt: TGTGCCAGCAGCTCGGAGGGCGGGATGACGGGTGAGCAGTACTTC

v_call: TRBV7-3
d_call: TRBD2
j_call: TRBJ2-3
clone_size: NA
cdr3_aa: CASSLNAGVRGDTQYF
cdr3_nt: TGTGCCAGCAGCTTAAATGCGGGAGTTCGTGGAGATACGCAGTATTTT

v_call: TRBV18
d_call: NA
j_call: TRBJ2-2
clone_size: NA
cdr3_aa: CASSPFSGRTGELFF
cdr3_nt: TGTGCCAGCTCACCATTTTCAGGGCGGACCGGGGAGCTGTTTTTT

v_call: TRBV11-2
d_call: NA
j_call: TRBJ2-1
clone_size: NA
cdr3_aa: CASTLGGKSNEQFF
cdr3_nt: TGTGCCAGCACCCTGGGCGGGAAATCAAATGAGCAGTTCTTC

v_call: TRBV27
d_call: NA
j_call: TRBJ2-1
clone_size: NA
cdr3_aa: CASESPSQGGGYNEQFF
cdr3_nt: TGTGCCAGCGAAAGCCCGTCCCAGGGGGGCGGCTACAATGAGCAGTTCTTC

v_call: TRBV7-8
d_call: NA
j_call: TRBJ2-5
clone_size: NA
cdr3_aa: CASSLVGTGETQYF
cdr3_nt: TGTGCCAGCAGCTTAGTGGGAACGGGAGAGACCCAGTACTTC

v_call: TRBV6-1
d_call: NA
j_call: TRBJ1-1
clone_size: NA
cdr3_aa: CASSQQGRGNTEAFF
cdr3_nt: TGTGCCAGCAGTCAACAGGGAAGAGGGAACACTGAAGCTTTCTTT

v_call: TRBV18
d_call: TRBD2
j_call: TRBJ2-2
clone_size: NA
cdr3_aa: CASSPLAGDTGELFF
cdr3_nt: TGTGCCAGCTCACCCTTAGCGGGAGACACCGGGGAGCTGTTTTTT

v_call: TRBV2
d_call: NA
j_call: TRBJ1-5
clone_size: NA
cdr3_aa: CASSETAGNSNQPQHF
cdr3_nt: TGTGCCAGCAGTGAAACCGCGGGCAATAGCAATCAGCCCCAGCATTTT

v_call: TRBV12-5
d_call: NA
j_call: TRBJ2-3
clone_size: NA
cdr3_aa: CASARANVDTQYF
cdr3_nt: TGTGCTAGTGCAAGGGCGAATGTGGATACGCAGTATTTT

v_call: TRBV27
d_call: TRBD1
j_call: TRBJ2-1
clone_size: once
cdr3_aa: CASSLWDRVKQFF
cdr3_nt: TGTGCCAGCAGTTTATGGGACAGGGTCAAGCAGTTCTTC

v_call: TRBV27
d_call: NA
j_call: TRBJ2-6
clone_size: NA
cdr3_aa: CASTFQLPSGANVLTF
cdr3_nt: TGTGCCAGCACCTTCCAGCTCCCCTCTGGGGCCAACGTCCTGACTTTC

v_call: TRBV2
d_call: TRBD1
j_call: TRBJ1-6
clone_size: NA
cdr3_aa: CASTERGTGVSPLHF
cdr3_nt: TGTGCCAGCACCGAAAGGGGGACAGGGGTTTCACCCCTCCACTTT

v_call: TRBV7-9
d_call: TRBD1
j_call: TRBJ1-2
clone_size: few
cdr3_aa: CASRFGTGDNGYTF
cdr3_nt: TGTGCCAGCAGGTTCGGGACAGGGGACAATGGCTACACCTTC

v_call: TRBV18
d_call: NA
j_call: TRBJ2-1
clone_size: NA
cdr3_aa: CATNSGYNEQFF
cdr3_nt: TGTGCCACCAATAGTGGGTACAATGAGCAGTTCTTC

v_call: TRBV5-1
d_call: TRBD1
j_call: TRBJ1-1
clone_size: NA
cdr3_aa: CASSSTGAVNTEAFF
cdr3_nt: TGCGCCAGCAGCAGCACAGGGGCTGTGAACACTGAAGCTTTCTTT

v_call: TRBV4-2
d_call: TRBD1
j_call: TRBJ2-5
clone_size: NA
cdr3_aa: CASSPDREGETQYF
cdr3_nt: TGTGCCAGCAGCCCGGACAGGGAAGGAGAGACCCAGTACTTC

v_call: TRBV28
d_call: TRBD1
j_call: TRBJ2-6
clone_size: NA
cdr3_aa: CASSFRRYRGDSGANVLTF
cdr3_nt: TGTGCCAGCAGTTTTCGCCGGTACAGGGGGGACTCTGGGGCCAACGTCCTGACTTTC

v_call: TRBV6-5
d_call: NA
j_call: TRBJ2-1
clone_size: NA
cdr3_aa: CASRVLGPKYNEQFF
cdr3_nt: TGTGCCAGCAGGGTACTAGGCCCGAAATACAATGAGCAGTTCTTC

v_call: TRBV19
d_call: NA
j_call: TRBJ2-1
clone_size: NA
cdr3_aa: CASSRGGFGNEQFF
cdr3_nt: TGTGCCAGTAGCAGGGGTGGCTTTGGCAATGAGCAGTTCTTC

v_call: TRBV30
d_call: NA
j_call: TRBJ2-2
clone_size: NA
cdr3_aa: CAWSVPTGELFF
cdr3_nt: TGTGCCTGGAGTGTACCCACCGGGGAGCTGTTTTTT

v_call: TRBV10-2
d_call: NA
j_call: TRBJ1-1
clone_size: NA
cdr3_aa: CASLDRLNTEAFF
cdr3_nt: TGCGCCAGCCTCGACAGATTGAACACTGAAGCTTTCTTT

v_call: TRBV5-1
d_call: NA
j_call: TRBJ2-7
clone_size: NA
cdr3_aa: CASQPLGQSYEQYF
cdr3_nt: TGCGCCAGCCAACCCCTCGGGCAGAGCTACGAGCAGTACTTC

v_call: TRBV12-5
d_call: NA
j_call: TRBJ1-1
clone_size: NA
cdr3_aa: CASALAILGEAFF
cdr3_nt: TGTGCTAGTGCCCTAGCGATATTGGGTGAAGCTTTCTTT

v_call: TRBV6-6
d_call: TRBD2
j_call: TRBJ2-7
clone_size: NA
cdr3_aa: CASGNSGRANHEQYF
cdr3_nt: TGTGCCAGCGGAAACAGCGGGAGGGCCAACCACGAGCAGTACTTC

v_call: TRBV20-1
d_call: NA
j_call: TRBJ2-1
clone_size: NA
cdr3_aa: CSAILAVEQFF
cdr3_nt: TGCAGTGCTATATTAGCAGTCGAGCAGTTCTTC

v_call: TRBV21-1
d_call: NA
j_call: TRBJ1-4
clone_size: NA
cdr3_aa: CASSKLSPRLDKGATNEKLFF
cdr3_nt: TGTGCCAGCAGCAAACTCAGCCCCCGACTCGATAAAGGTGCAACTAATGAAAAACTGTTTTTT

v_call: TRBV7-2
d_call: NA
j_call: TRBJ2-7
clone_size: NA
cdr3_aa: CASRSRDEQYF
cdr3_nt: TGTGCCAGCAGATCGAGAGACGAGCAGTACTTC

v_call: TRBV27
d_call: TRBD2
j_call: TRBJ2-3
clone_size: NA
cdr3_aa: CASSLTGLAGVGRDTQYF
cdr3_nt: TGTGCCAGCAGTTTAACGGGACTAGCGGGAGTAGGGAGAGATACGCAGTATTTT

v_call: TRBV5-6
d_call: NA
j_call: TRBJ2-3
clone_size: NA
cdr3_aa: CASSLPGRADTQYF
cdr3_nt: TGTGCCAGCAGCTTGCCCGGGAGAGCGGATACGCAGTATTTT

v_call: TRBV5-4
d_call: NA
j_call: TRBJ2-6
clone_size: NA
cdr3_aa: CASSLAGVFGANVLTF
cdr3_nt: TGTGCCAGCAGCTTGGCAGGGGTTTTTGGGGCCAACGTCCTGACTTTC

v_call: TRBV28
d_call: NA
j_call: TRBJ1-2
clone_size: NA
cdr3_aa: CASSPHGRDYGYTF
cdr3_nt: TGTGCCAGCAGTCCCCACGGGAGAGACTATGGCTACACCTTC

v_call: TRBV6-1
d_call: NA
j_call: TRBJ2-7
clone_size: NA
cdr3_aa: CASSPPGEQYF
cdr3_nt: TGTGCCAGCAGCCCCCCGGGGGAGCAGTACTTC

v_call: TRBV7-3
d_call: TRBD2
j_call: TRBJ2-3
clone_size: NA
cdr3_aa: CASSPFGAGGPTDTQYF
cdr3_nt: TGTGCCAGCAGCCCTTTTGGGGCGGGAGGGCCCACAGATACGCAGTATTTT

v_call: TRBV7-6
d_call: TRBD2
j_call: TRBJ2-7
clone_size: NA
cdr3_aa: CAPRLAFYEQYF
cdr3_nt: TGTGCCCCCCGACTAGCCTTCTACGAGCAGTACTTC

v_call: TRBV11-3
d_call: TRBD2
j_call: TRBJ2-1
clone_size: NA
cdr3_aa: CASSLDAAGGHNEQFF
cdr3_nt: TGTGCCAGCAGCTTAGACGCGGCGGGAGGGCACAATGAGCAGTTCTTC

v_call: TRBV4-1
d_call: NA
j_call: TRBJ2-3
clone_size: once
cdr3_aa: CASSQSGVTDTQYF
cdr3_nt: TGCGCCAGCAGCCAATCGGGAGTAACCGATACGCAGTATTTT

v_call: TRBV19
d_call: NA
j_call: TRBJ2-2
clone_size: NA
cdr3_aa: CASSIGAPNTGELFF
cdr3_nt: TGTGCCAGTAGTATAGGAGCCCCGAACACCGGGGAGCTGTTTTTT

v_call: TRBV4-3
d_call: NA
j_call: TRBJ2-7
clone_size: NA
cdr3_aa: CASSQDRSFGSYEQYF
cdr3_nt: TGCGCCAGCAGCCAAGACAGAAGTTTCGGATCCTACGAGCAGTACTTC

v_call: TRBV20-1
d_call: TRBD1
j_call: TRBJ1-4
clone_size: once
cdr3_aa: CSAGQGEKLFF
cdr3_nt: TGCAGTGCTGGACAGGGGGAAAAACTGTTTTTT

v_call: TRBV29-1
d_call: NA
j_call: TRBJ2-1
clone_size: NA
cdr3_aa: CSPAWRDEQFF
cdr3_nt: TGCAGCCCAGCCTGGAGGGATGAGCAGTTCTTC

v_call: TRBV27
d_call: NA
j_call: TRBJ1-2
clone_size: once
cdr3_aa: CASSLSRSTIYGYTF
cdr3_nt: TGTGCCAGCAGTTTATCCCGGTCGACGATCTATGGCTACACCTTC

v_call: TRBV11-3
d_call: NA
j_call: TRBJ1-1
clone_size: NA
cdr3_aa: CASSSKDGATEAFF
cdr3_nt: TGTGCCAGCAGCTCCAAGGACGGCGCTACTGAAGCTTTCTTT

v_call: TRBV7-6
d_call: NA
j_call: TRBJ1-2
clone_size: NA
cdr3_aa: CASSAGRAGGYTF
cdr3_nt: TGTGCCAGCAGCGCAGGGCGAGCTGGCGGCTACACCTTC

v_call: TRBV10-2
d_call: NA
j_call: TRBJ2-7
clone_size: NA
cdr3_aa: CASSEPTYEQYF
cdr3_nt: TGCGCCAGCAGTGAACCCACCTACGAGCAGTACTTC

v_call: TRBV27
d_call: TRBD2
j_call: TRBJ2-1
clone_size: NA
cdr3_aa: CASSPLAGGANEQFF
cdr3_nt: TGTGCCAGCAGCCCCCTAGCGGGAGGAGCCAATGAGCAGTTCTTC

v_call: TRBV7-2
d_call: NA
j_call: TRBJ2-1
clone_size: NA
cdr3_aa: CASSLGAPQRNEQFF
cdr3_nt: TGTGCCAGCAGCCTGGGGGCCCCCCAAAGGAATGAGCAGTTCTTC

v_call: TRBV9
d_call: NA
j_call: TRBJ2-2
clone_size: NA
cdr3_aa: CASSTGSRTGELFF
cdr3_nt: TGTGCCAGCAGCACCGGGAGTCGGACCGGGGAGCTGTTTTTT

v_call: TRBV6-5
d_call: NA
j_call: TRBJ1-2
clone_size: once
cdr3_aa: CASSPLGGGYTF
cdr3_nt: TGTGCCAGCAGCCCACTAGGTGGTGGCTACACCTTC